Below, 32 T cell receptor beta chains from the same sample are listed, as sequenced in a study of cytomegalovirus exposure and HLA in healthy donors. The PCR employed 60 Vbeta primers together with 13 Jbeta primers. The assay was immunoSEQ multiplex PCR, and TCRdb's table has in-frame clones only and misses some. The table lists roughly 100,000 clones, roughly 70% of them singletons. Sequences were obtained from PBMCs. These receptor sequences come from a male donor in good health and CMV-seropositive.

This clone has a handful of counts. The J gene is TRBJ1-1, the V gene TRBV9, with D hard to call. Germline V CDR1 and CDR2: SGDLS, YYNGEE. The CDR3 length is 14 residues. V was cut by 3 bases and J by 0 bases, with 9 bases left in between. The CDR3 DNA reads as TGTGCCAGCAGCGGATCAGCGTTGAACACTGAAGCTTTCTTT. Translated: CASSGSALNTEAFF.

The chain uses TRBV7-2 and TRBJ1-1; D uncertain. CDR1 and CDR2 from the germline V gene are SGHTA and FQGNSA. This CDR3 region has 14 residues. The V end lost 2 bases, the J end lost 3 bases, and 10 bases lay between the germline ends. CDR3 sequence reads: CASSLKGGYTEAFF. Written as DNA, the CDR3 is TGTGCCAGCAGCTTAAAGGGAGGATACACTGAAGCTTTCTTT.

The gene calls are TRBV9 and TRBJ1-4; 7 bases map to TRBD1. Germline V CDR1 and CDR2: SGDLS, YYNGEE. This CDR3 is 12 amino acids long. The J segment lost 13 bases and the V segment lost 3 bases, leaving 6 bases of the junction unmatched. CDR3 protein: CASSARQGGLFF. The CDR3 bases are TGTGCCAGCAGCGCTCGACAGGGAGGACTGTTTTTT.

This chain joins TRBV9 and TRBJ1-3; no clear D. The V gene's germline CDR1 is SGDLS and CDR2 YYNGEE. The V and J ends lost 3 bases and 0 bases respectively, with 13 bases between them. The length of the CDR3 is 16 residues. CDR3 nucleotides: TGTGCCAGCAGCGGTACCGGGAGCCCCTCTGGAAACACCATATATTTT. It specifies CASSGTGSPSGNTIYF.

This chain links TRBV30 with TRBJ1-1; the D gene is possibly TRBD1 (5 bases). The CDR3 is 14 residues long. Germline lookup yields CDR1 GTSNPN and CDR2 SVGIG (reference sequence). V was trimmed by 3 bases and J by 0 bases, leaving 11 bases between them. The CDR3 region is CAWSQGLMNTEAFF. The CDR3 DNA reads as TGTGCCTGGAGCCAGGGCCTTATGAACACTGAAGCTTTCTTT.

In this sample, this clone turned up a few times. The chain carries TRBV5-4 and TRBJ1-1; D uncertain. Germline CDR1 SGHNT, CDR2 YYREEE (reference sequence). The germline V and J ends were trimmed by 0 bases and 0 bases, with 6 bases remaining between them. This CDR3 has 14 residues. The CDR3 nucleotides read TGTGCCAGCAGCTTGGTAGCAGTGAACACTGAAGCTTTCTTT. The encoded protein is CASSLVAVNTEAFF.

The V and J genes are TRBV28 and TRBJ2-1; 10 bases are shared with TRBD2. The V and J ends lost 4 bases and 7 bases, in that order; junction bases with no gene match: 19. Germline V gene data show CDR1 as MDHEN and CDR2 as SYDVKM. The CDR3 consists of 19 residues. The CDR3 DNA sequence: TGTGCCAGCAGTTCCGGACAGGGATACACTAGCGGGACTGGGAATGAGCAGTTCTTC. It yields the protein CASSSGQGYTSGTGNEQFF.

There are a few counts of this clone. The chain carries TRBV2 and TRBJ1-4; 9 bases align to TRBD1. CDR3 length: 14 amino acids. V lost 3 bases to trimming and J lost 16 bases; unmatched junction nucleotides: 12. Germline-derived CDR1 and CDR2 are SNHLY and FYNNEI. The CDR3 region is CASSEGTGRPTGFF. DNA for the CDR3: TGTGCCAGCAGTGAGGGGACAGGGCGTCCCACGGGGTTTTTT.

This sequence joins TRBV29-1 and TRBJ2-1, with 7 bases lining up with TRBD2. This CDR3 has 14 amino acids. Germline CDR1 reads SQVTM; CDR2 reads ANQGSEA. J was trimmed by 4 bases and V by 4 bases; bases with no gene match: 7. The DNA for the CDR3 is TGCAGCGTTGTAAGGCTAGCGGATTACAATGAGCAGTTCTTC. Amino acid sequence: CSVVRLADYNEQFF.

This clone was detected once. This sequence joins TRBV6-9 and TRBJ2-2, with D possibly TRBD2 on 5 matching bases. Trimming pared 2 bases from V and 5 bases from J, leaving 15 bases between. Germline V gene lookup returns CDR1 MNHGY and CDR2 SVAAGI. CDR3 size: 16 residues. In DNA, the CDR3 is TGTGCCAGCAGTTATGCACCCCTAGCTCAAACCGGGGAGCTGTTTTTT. It is translated as CASSYAPLAQTGELFF.

This clone was seen a handful of times. The chain recombines TRBV7-8 with TRBJ2-5; 9 bases are shared with TRBD2. V shed 10 bases and J 2 bases; nucleotides not matched to a gene: 8. Per the germline V gene, CDR1 is SGHVS and CDR2 is FQNEAQ. The CDR3 has 14 residues. CDR3 protein: CATRLAASQETQYF. The CDR3 bases are TGTGCCACCAGACTAGCGGCTAGTCAAGAGACCCAGTACTTC.

V and J are TRBV7-8 and TRBJ2-7; 7 bases match TRBD1. Per germline, CDR1 SGHVS and CDR2 FQNEAQ. This CDR3 contains 16 residues. V dropped 1 base and J dropped 3; count of bases not matched to a gene: 9. The DNA of the CDR3 is TGTGCCAGCAGCTTAGGTCAGGACAGGACAGGCTACGAGCAGTACTTC. Amino acid sequence: CASSLGQDRTGYEQYF.

The gene calls are TRBV5-1 and TRBJ1-1; unclear D gene. CDR1 is SGHRS and CDR2 is YFSETQ in the germline V gene. The CDR3 extends over 15 amino acids. Trimming stripped 0 bases from V and 0 bases from J, with 9 bases between. The CDR3 DNA sequence: TGCGCCAGCAGCTTGGACGAGGGCATGAACACTGAAGCTTTCTTT. It yields the protein CASSLDEGMNTEAFF.

By share, this clone ranks as medium-sized. The genes are TRBV4-2 and TRBJ1-1; a weak D match, TRBD1 (6 bases). The CDR3 has 16 residues. Trimming took 2 bases from V and 1 from J, leaving 14 bases between them. The germline V gene encodes CDR1 LGHNA and CDR2 YNFKEQ. CDR3 in amino acids: CASSQRGTQGNTEAFF. The CDR3 DNA reads TGTGCCAGCAGCCAAAGGGGAACACAGGGGAACACTGAAGCTTTCTTT.

As concerns this clone: At one boundary the junction diverges from the germline segment, which might be a read error. The V and J genes are TRBV19 and TRBJ1-3; the match to TRBD1 covers 9 bases. CDR1 is LNHDA and CDR2 is SQIVND in the germline V gene (reference sequence). The CDR3 totals 16 residues. The CDR3 DNA follows: TGTGCTAGTACCACGGACAGGGGCGGCTCTGGAAACACCATATATTTT. This codes for CASTTDRGGSGNTIYF.

This clone was detected a few times. This chain uses TRBV7-9 with TRBJ1-1, with D unresolved. V was cut by 0 bases and J by 1 base, with 12 bases left in between. The CDR3 has 16 residues. CDR1 is SEHNR and CDR2 is FQNEAQ in the germline V gene (reference sequence). This CDR3 is CASSLAAGGPNTEAFF. In DNA form, the CDR3 reads TGTGCCAGCAGCTTAGCCGCCGGTGGTCCGAACACTGAAGCTTTCTTT.

The chain is built from TRBV6-1 and TRBJ1-1, with 8 bases that match TRBD1. Germline V gives CDR1 MNHNS, CDR2 SASEGT. Trimming took 7 bases from V and 2 from J; bases not matched to a gene: 6. This CDR3 is 14 amino acids long. CDR3 loop: CASTDRARNTEAFF. The DNA for the CDR3 is TGTGCCAGCACGGACAGGGCGAGAAACACTGAAGCTTTCTTT.

The chain recombines TRBV7-6 with TRBJ2-7; D not resolved. Deletions cut 1 base from V and 3 bases from J, with 7 bases between. CDR1 SGHVS and CDR2 FNYEAQ come from the germline V gene. This CDR3 region has 13 residues. This CDR3 is CASSLGHNYEQYF. CDR3 coding DNA: TGTGCCAGCAGCTTAGGTCACAACTACGAGCAGTACTTC.

This chain uses TRBV14 with TRBJ2-1; 9 nucleotides agree with TRBD1. Germline V gene sequence: CDR1 SGHDN, CDR2 FVKESK. The length of the CDR3 is 15 residues. The junction had 3 bases not matched to a gene; V was cut back by 4 bases and J by 2 bases. CDR3: CASSRQGGTYNEQFF. CDR3 nucleotides: TGTGCCAGCAGCCGACAGGGGGGGACCTACAATGAGCAGTTCTTC.

The J gene is TRBJ2-3, the V gene TRBV6-5; no definite D call. V shed 2 bases and J shed 2 bases, with 5 bases lying between them. CDR1 and CDR2 from the germline V gene are MNHEY and SVGAGI. CDR3 length: 13 residues. The CDR3 sequence: CASSYQHTDTQYF. In DNA, the CDR3 is TGTGCCAGCAGTTACCAACACACAGATACGCAGTATTTT.

This chain connects TRBV7-9 to TRBJ2-3, with 8 positions matching TRBD2. V shed 3 bases, J shed 1 base, and the junction held 3 bases outside the gene matches. CDR1 and CDR2 (germline): SEHNR, FQNEAQ (reference sequence). The CDR3 length is 15 residues. CDR3: CASSFQAGGTDTQYF. The CDR3 DNA reads TGTGCCAGCAGCTTTCAAGCGGGGGGCACAGATACGCAGTATTTT.

The CDR3 is CASSPLAGGPDTQYF. Written as DNA, the CDR3 is TGCGCCAGCAGCCCGCTAGCGGGGGGCCCGGATACGCAGTATTTT. The chain links TRBV5-1 to TRBJ2-3; 11 bases align to TRBD2. V trimming: 4 bases; J trimming: 6 bases; junction bases outside the gene matches: 7. The CDR3 is 15 amino acids. Germline CDR1 is SGHRS and CDR2 is YFSETQ.

CDR3 bases: TGTGCCAGCGGGGCCTTCTCCTACGAGCAGTACTTC. Translation: CASGAFSYEQYF. The rearrangement links TRBV18 to TRBJ2-7; perhaps TRBD1 as D (5 bases). The germline V and J ends were trimmed by 8 bases and 0 bases, with 8 bases remaining between them. Germline lookup yields CDR1 KGHSH and CDR2 LQKENI. This CDR3 is built from 12 residues.

This clone was found once. The chain links TRBV5-1 to TRBJ2-1; D remains ambiguous. The CDR3 consists of 15 residues. Germline V lookup: CDR1 SGHRS, CDR2 YFSETQ. Deletions cut 0 bases from V and 0 bases from J, with 7 bases between. Here the CDR3 reads CASSLGGLSYNEQFF. Written as DNA, the CDR3 is TGCGCCAGCAGCTTGGGTGGGCTCTCCTACAATGAGCAGTTCTTC.

The J gene is TRBJ1-4, the V gene TRBV5-1; 8 positions agree with TRBD1. Unmatched junction bases numbered 4, after V lost 1 base and J lost 2 bases. This CDR3 is 16 amino acids long. The V gene's germline CDR1 is SGHRS and CDR2 YFSETQ. The CDR3 bases are TGCGCCAGCAGCTTGCGGCAGGGGGCGACTAATGAAAAACTGTTTTTT. It translates to CASSLRQGATNEKLFF.

This chain joins TRBV5-4 and TRBJ2-1, with 11 bases that match TRBD1. Per the germline V gene, CDR1 is SGHNT and CDR2 is YYREEE (reference sequence). The CDR3 spans 15 residues. J lost 8 bases, V lost 4 bases, and 8 bases had no gene match. CDR3 sequence reads: CASSLGQGAVDEQFF. DNA of the CDR3: TGTGCCAGCAGCCTCGGACAGGGGGCGGTCGATGAGCAGTTCTTC.

The V gene is TRBV9, the J gene TRBJ2-2, with TRBD1 as a possible D gene (7 bases). The CDR3 contains 16 residues. CDR1 SGDLS and CDR2 YYNGEE come from the germline V gene. The V gene lost 4 bases and the J gene lost 5 bases, with 18 bases spanning the gap. The CDR3 DNA is TGTGCCAGCAGCCTGCGTTCAGGGGGGAGAACCGGGGAGCTGTTTTTT. It translates to CASSLRSGGRTGELFF.

This clone showed up just once. V gene TRBV11-2 combines with J gene TRBJ2-3; D possibly corresponds to TRBD1 (5 bases). This CDR3 is 13 amino acids long. Between the trimmed V and J ends, which lost 7 bases and 4 bases, there was a span of 12 bases. The germline gives CDR1 SGHAT, CDR2 FQNNGV. The CDR3 DNA reads as TGTGCCAGCACTCTAGGGGCGGCAGATACGCAGTATTTT. Protein sequence: CASTLGAADTQYF.

The genes are TRBV7-9 and TRBJ2-7, with D uncertain. The CDR3 covers 14 residues. V was clipped by 3 bases and J by 2 bases, with 11 bases between them. Germline V gives CDR1 SEHNR, CDR2 FQNEAQ (reference sequence). The DNA for the CDR3 is TGTGCCAGCAGCTTTGACTGGAATCCCTACGAGCAGTACTTC. As protein: CASSFDWNPYEQYF.

J is TRBJ2-1 and V is TRBV30; maybe TRBD2 (6 bases). The CDR3 length is 15 residues. CDR1 and CDR2 from the germline V gene are GTSNPN and SVGIG (reference sequence). V was clipped by 2 bases and J by 0 bases, with 11 bases between them. The CDR3 sequence is CAWSQGLSSYNEQFF. CDR3 DNA: TGTGCCTGGAGTCAGGGACTGAGCTCCTACAATGAGCAGTTCTTC.

The chain carries TRBV9 and TRBJ2-2, with TRBD2 identical over 9 bases. With 1 base clipped from V and 7 bases from J, the junction kept 8 bases outside the gene matches. The CDR3 spans 16 residues. Germline V gene sequence: CDR1 SGDLS, CDR2 YYNGEE. In nucleotides, the CDR3 is TGTGCCAGCAGCGTATCGTCGCGGGGGGGCATCGGGGAGCTGTTTTTT. Translating gives CASSVSSRGGIGELFF.

V is TRBV2 and J is TRBJ1-4, with D possibly being TRBD1 (6 bases). The CDR3 spans 14 residues. Trimming took 6 bases from V and 8 from J, leaving 16 bases between them. Germline CDR1 and CDR2: SNHLY and FYNNEI. CDR3 protein: CASSNRVLEEKLFF. The CDR3 coding sequence is TGTGCCAGCAGCAACAGGGTATTAGAGGAAAAACTGTTTTTT.